Below, 7 T cell receptor beta chains from the same sample are listed, as sequenced in a study of T cells in Graves' hyperthyroidism and ophthalmopathy (dated by TCRdb to the late 2010s). The library was built by means of multiplex PCR. The reads were generated on an Illumina HiSeq 2000. The TCR beta CDR3 regions were amplified from RNA transcripts. A first-round RT-PCR of the TCR CDR3 used the HTBI primer set with the Qiagen OneStep RT-PCR kit. The public reads were reanalyzed by TCRdb: fastp trimming at Q25, MiXCR alignment, in-frame beta chains only. Identical CDR3 proteins give one entry, which carries the most common genes and DNA. The sample table holds 600,000 to 850,000 distinct CDR3 sequences, of which around 20% were seen once. The top ten clones comprise 16% of the sample. The sample taken for sequencing was blood. These receptors all stem from a woman aged 50 to 60 with Graves' hyperthyroidism that later progressed to Graves' ophthalmopathy.

In this sample, this clonotype turned up a few times. The chain links TRBV6-1 to TRBJ2-2, with TRBD2 matching over 8 bases. Losses at the gene ends were 6 bases for V and 2 bases for J; bases not matched to a gene: 11. The CDR3 length is 17 residues. Germline V gene lookup returns CDR1 MNHNS and CDR2 SASEGT. The CDR3 DNA follows: TGTGCCAGCAGCAGCACGGCGGGGGGCCTAAACACCGGGGAGCTGTTTTTT. Translation gives CASSSTAGGLNTGELFF.

This clonotype was seen only a few times. The genes are TRBV3-1 and TRBJ2-5; 8 positions match TRBD2. The CDR3 extends over 17 amino acids. In germline, CDR1 is LGHDT, CDR2 YNNKEL (reference sequence). The trim removed 1 base at V and 4 bases at J, leaving 11 bases unmatched. In DNA form, the CDR3 reads TGTGCCAGCAGCCAAGGGACTAGCAGACGGGCGGCAGAGACCCAGTACTTC. This translates into CASSQGTSRRAAETQYF.

This clonotype showed up just once. This chain joins TRBV19 and TRBJ1-5, with 7 bases that match TRBD1. This CDR3 has 15 residues. The germline CDR1 and CDR2 sequences are LNHDA and SQIVND (reference sequence). The V gene end was trimmed by 5 bases and the J gene end by 0 bases; junction bases not matched to a gene: 4. The CDR3 DNA follows: TGTGCCAGTAGTTGGGACAGCGATAGCAATCAGCCCCAGCATTTT. Translated, it gives CASSWDSDSNQPQHF.

The gene calls are TRBV28 and TRBJ1-4, with D maybe TRBD1 (6 bases). Germline V lookup: CDR1 MDHEN, CDR2 SYDVKM. The CDR3 consists of 16 residues. Between the trimmed V and J ends, which lost 3 bases and 7 bases, there was a span of 18 bases. CDR3 DNA: TGTGCCAGCAGTTTCCTAAGGGGGGGCGGTGGTGAAAAACTGTTTTTT. It translates to CASSFLRGGGGEKLFF.

CDR3: CASGRGTGTQYF. Here the CDR3 DNA reads TGTGCCAGCGGACGGGGGACTGGGACCCAGTACTTC. The chain joins TRBV6-2 or TRBV6-3 to TRBJ2-5; perhaps TRBD2 as D (6 bases). The CDR3 totals 12 residues. The germline CDR1 and CDR2 sequences are MNHEY and SVGEGT. Trimming removed 8 bases at V and 7 bases at J, with 14 bases between.

This clonotype was recorded at least ten times. The chain carries TRBV12-3 or TRBV12-4 and TRBJ1-1; weak D call: TRBD1 (5 bases). CDR3 length: 14 amino acids. V lost 3 bases, J lost 5 bases, and 13 bases lay in between. The CDR3 sequence is CASSFLRGGTEAFF. The DNA of the CDR3 is TGTGCCAGCAGTTTTTTAAGGGGAGGGACTGAAGCTTTCTTT.

Turning to this clonotype: A much bigger clone sits one base away, suggesting this may be a read error. No conserved phenylalanine or tryptophan is present at the end of the CDR3, so a read error is the likely explanation. This chain links TRBV6-1 with TRBJ2-3, with unresolved D. CDR1 is MNHNS and CDR2 is SASEGT in the germline V gene. This CDR3 region has 12 residues. Trimming pared 1 base from V and 1 base from J, leaving 0 bases between. CDR3 loop: CASSEGTDTQYL. The CDR3 coding sequence is TGTGCCAGCAGTGAAGGCACAGATACGCAGTATCTT.